This is a list of T cell receptor beta chains from one sample in a study of beta chain features in type 1 diabetes. Data came from immunoSEQ multiplex PCR; TCRdb stores just in-frame clones and leaves some out. Among nearly 350,000 clones, around 8% were seen once, and the ten largest hold around 0.45%. The sample taken for sequencing was central memory CD4+ T cells from blood. The receptors stem from a woman aged 18-29 years in good health. CDR3s include the opening cysteine and the closing phenylalanine or tryptophan. D genes are given only for firm matches. The size of a clone is reported for some rows only, either as once, few or many, or as a class for expanded clones.

size: -
V: TRBV12-1
J: TRBJ2-4
D: -
CDR3: CASSFSEAKNIQYF
DNA: TGTGCCAGCAGCTTTTCCGAAGCCAAAAACATTCAGTACTTC

size: -
V: TRBV7-9
J: TRBJ2-2
D: -
CDR3: CASSSRGGGSGELFF
DNA: TGTGCCAGCAGCTCCAGGGGAGGGGGCTCCGGGGAGCTGTTTTTT

size: many
V: TRBV4-2
J: TRBJ2-1
D: TRBD2
CDR3: CASSQPPGLEQFF
DNA: TGTGCCAGCAGCCAGCCCCCGGGACTAGAGCAGTTCTTC

size: few
V: TRBV27
J: TRBJ2-2
D: -
CDR3: CASTPRRAGELFF
DNA: TGTGCCAGCACCCCTCGGCGGGCCGGGGAGCTGTTTTTT

size: few
V: TRBV14
J: TRBJ2-1
D: -
CDR3: CASSRTGTFYNEQFF
DNA: TGTGCCAGCAGCCGAACCGGGACATTTTACAATGAGCAGTTCTTC

size: few
V: TRBV7-2
J: TRBJ2-3
D: -
CDR3: CASSRKSTDTQYF
DNA: TGTGCCAGCAGCAGGAAGAGCACAGATACGCAGTATTTT

size: -
V: TRBV19
J: TRBJ1-2
D: -
CDR3: CASSIDRTGGYTF
DNA: TGTGCCAGTAGTATCGACAGGACTGGTGGCTACACCTTC

size: few
V: TRBV27
J: TRBJ2-1
D: TRBD2
CDR3: CASALAGRYNEQFF
DNA: TGTGCCAGCGCCCTAGCGGGCCGTTACAATGAGCAGTTCTTC

size: -
V: TRBV29-1
J: TRBJ2-2
D: TRBD1
CDR3: CSVHPGQGTTGELFF
DNA: TGCAGCGTCCATCCGGGACAGGGTACCACCGGGGAGCTGTTTTTT

size: -
V: TRBV6-6
J: TRBJ1-2
D: -
CDR3: CASSPGTIRGGYTF
DNA: TGTGCCAGCAGCCCCGGGACCATTCGGGGAGGCTACACCTTC

size: few
V: TRBV7-3
J: TRBJ2-4
D: -
CDR3: CASSPSGIENIQYF
DNA: TGTGCCAGCAGCCCCTCTGGGATCGAAAACATTCAGTACTTC

size: many
V: TRBV11-2
J: TRBJ2-3
D: TRBD2
CDR3: CASSLGRLAGRRTDTQYF
DNA: TGTGCCAGCAGCTTAGGCCGGCTAGCGGGAAGGCGGACAGATACGCAGTATTTT

size: -
V: TRBV6-5
J: TRBJ2-1
D: -
CDR3: CASSQVDNSDEQFF
DNA: TGTGCCAGCAGTCAAGTCGACAATTCGGATGAGCAGTTCTTC

size: many
V: TRBV9
J: TRBJ2-2
D: TRBD1
CDR3: CASSAGTGGRTGELFF
DNA: TGTGCCAGCAGCGCCGGGACAGGGGGCAGGACCGGGGAGCTGTTTTTT

size: -
V: TRBV18
J: TRBJ2-7
D: -
CDR3: CASSPRDPTLGEQYF
DNA: TGTGCCAGCTCACCTAGGGACCCGACGCTTGGAGAGCAGTACTTC

size: -
V: TRBV5-6
J: TRBJ2-1
D: -
CDR3: CASSPLPGQTYNEQFF
DNA: TGTGCCAGCAGCCCCCTACCGGGACAAACCTACAATGAGCAGTTCTTC

size: -
V: TRBV15
J: TRBJ2-5
D: TRBD1
CDR3: CATSRRTGGQETQYF
DNA: TGTGCCACCAGCAGGCGCACAGGGGGCCAAGAGACCCAGTACTTC

size: many
V: TRBV7-2
J: TRBJ2-7
D: -
CDR3: CASSLENGRVPF
DNA: TGTGCCAGCAGCTTAGAGAATGGGCGGGTCCCGTTC

size: few
V: TRBV4-2
J: TRBJ2-1
D: TRBD2
CDR3: CASSQGPSGTYNEQFF
DNA: TGTGCCAGCAGCCAAGGTCCTAGCGGGACGTACAATGAGCAGTTCTTC

size: -
V: TRBV11-1
J: TRBJ2-3
D: TRBD2
CDR3: CASSLAGGLTQYF
DNA: TGTGCCAGCAGCTTAGCGGGAGGGCTTACGCAGTATTTT

size: -
V: TRBV5-8
J: TRBJ2-7
D: -
CDR3: CASSFPVGRPEQYF
DNA: TGTGCCAGCAGCTTTCCTGTAGGGCGTCCCGAGCAGTACTTC

size: many
V: TRBV7-9
J: TRBJ1-1
D: -
CDR3: CASNFQGLTEAFF
DNA: TGTGCCAGCAACTTTCAGGGTTTGACTGAAGCTTTCTTT

size: -
V: TRBV5-6
J: TRBJ2-1
D: -
CDR3: CASSQQGGKQFF
DNA: TGTGCCAGCAGCCAACAGGGGGGGAAGCAGTTCTTC